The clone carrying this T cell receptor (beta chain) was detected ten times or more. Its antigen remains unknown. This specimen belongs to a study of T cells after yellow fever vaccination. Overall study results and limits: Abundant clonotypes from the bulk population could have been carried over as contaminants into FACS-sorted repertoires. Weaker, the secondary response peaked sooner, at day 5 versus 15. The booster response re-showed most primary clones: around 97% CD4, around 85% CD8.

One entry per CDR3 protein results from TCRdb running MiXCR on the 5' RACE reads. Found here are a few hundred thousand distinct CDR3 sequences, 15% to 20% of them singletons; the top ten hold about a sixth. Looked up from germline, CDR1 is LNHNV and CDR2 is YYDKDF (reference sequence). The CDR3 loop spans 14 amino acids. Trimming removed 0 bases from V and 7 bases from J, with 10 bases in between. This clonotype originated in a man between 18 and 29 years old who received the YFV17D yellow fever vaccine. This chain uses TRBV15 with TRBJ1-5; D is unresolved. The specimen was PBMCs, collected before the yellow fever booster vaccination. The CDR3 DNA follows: TGTGCCACCAGCAGAGATGCGGTATCCCAGCCCCAGCATTTT. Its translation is CATSRDAVSQPQHF.